This TCR beta chain is from a study of blood T cell repertoires in COVID-19. Study overall: The United States, Italy and Spain supplied acute and convalescent COVID-19 samples. T cells, B-cell-depleted T cells, or PBMCs supplied cDNA or gDNA.

This CDR3 spans 15 amino acids. Trimming removed 2 bases from V and 3 bases from J; junction bases left unmatched: 7. In germline, CDR1 is MNHEY, CDR2 SMNVEV (reference sequence). The authors' processing: Amplification of reference gene primers was used by the study to estimate nucleated cell counts. Sequencing used immunoSEQ multiplex PCR; TCRdb keeps in-frame clones, though not all of them. V, J and clone size derive from that table, while D and trimming were established from the DNA sequence. This table holds about 100,000 clones, 85% found once. The sample taken for sequencing was peripheral blood. This receptor was identified in a man in his fifties with active or convalescent COVID-19. V usage is TRBV27 and J usage is TRBJ2-7; 7 bases map to TRBD2. The CDR3 region is CASSLGASGNYEQYF. The CDR3 nucleotides read TGTGCCAGCAGTTTAGGGGCTAGCGGAAACTACGAGCAGTACTTC.